The 30 T cell receptor beta chains given below trace back to one sample, sequenced in a study of blood T cell repertoires in COVID-19. Generated by immunoSEQ multiplex PCR, the TCRdb table keeps only in-frame clones and is missing some. The data hold 180,000 or so clones, with 60% to 85% observed a single time. The sequenced material came from peripheral blood. These receptors all come from a woman in her forties or fifties with active or convalescent COVID-19.

This rearrangement joins TRBV6-2 or TRBV6-3 to TRBJ1-2, with TRBD1 matching over 9 bases. This CDR3 has 17 residues. Germline-derived CDR1 and CDR2 are MNHEY and SVGEGT. The V and J ends lost 2 bases and 3 bases, in that order; junction bases with no gene match: 10. The CDR3 bases are TGTGCCAGCAGTTACGCCCCCCGGACAGGGGTCCACTATGGCTACACCTTC. Protein product: CASSYAPRTGVHYGYTF.

The chain is built from TRBV12-5 and TRBJ2-5; 7 nucleotides agree with TRBD2. Germline-derived CDR1 and CDR2 are LGHNT and FRNRAP. V lost 3 bases, J lost 2 bases, and 6 bases stayed unmatched. The CDR3 is 15 residues long. The CDR3 loop is CASGFPPGLQETQYF. The DNA of the CDR3 is TGTGCTAGTGGTTTCCCCCCGGGACTACAAGAGACCCAGTACTTC. The whole variable domain, filled in from reference TRBV12-5 and TRBJ2-5, reads DARVTQTPRHKVTEMGQEVTMRCQPILGHNTVFWYRQTMMQGLELLAYFRNRAPLDDSGMPKDRFSAEMPDATLATLKIQPSEPRDSAVYFCASGFPPGLQETQYFGPGTRLLVL.

This chain links TRBV5-4 with TRBJ2-3; 8 nucleotides match TRBD2. Trimming took 1 base from V and 2 from J; bases not matched to a gene: 6. This CDR3 is 16 amino acids long. Germline lookup yields CDR1 SGHNT and CDR2 YYREEE (reference sequence). The CDR3: CASSLKSGRHTDTQYF. Written as DNA, the CDR3 is TGTGCCAGCAGCTTGAAGAGCGGGAGACACACAGATACGCAGTATTTT.

This clone was picked up a small number of times. The V gene is TRBV7-8, the J gene TRBJ2-1; 13 bases match TRBD2. CDR1 is SGHVS, CDR2 FQNEAQ, per germline. The V gene end was trimmed by 3 bases and the J gene end by 15 bases; junction bases not matched to a gene: 5. The length of the CDR3 is 13 residues. In nucleotides, the CDR3 is TGTGCCAGCAGCTTCCTGGGACTAGCGGGGAGGTTCTTC. It codes for CASSFLGLAGRFF.

V usage is TRBV4-1 and J usage is TRBJ2-1, with 12 bases that match TRBD2. Germline assignment: CDR1 MGHRA and CDR2 YSYEKL. The CDR3 runs to 16 residues. The J segment lost 6 bases and the V segment lost 0 bases, leaving 3 bases of the junction unmatched. The CDR3 reads CASSQEGTSGLNEQFF. The CDR3 DNA reads TGCGCCAGCAGCCAAGAGGGGACTAGCGGGCTCAATGAGCAGTTCTTC.

This rearrangement joins TRBV19 to TRBJ1-2; the D is unclear. V dropped 1 base and J dropped 1 base, with 7 bases sitting between them. CDR1 LNHDA and CDR2 SQIVND come from the germline V gene (reference sequence). The CDR3 runs to 14 residues. The CDR3 reads CASSIGGNNYGYTF. The CDR3 DNA reads TGTGCCAGTAGTATAGGAGGAAATAACTATGGCTACACCTTC.

The chain combines TRBV29-1 with TRBJ2-3; 7 nucleotides agree with TRBD1. From germline, CDR1 is SQVTM and CDR2 ANQGSEA. This CDR3 is built from 16 residues. The V segment lost 4 bases and the J segment 3 bases; nucleotides outside the gene matches: 13. CDR3 DNA sequence: TGCAGCGTTGTCCCTTGGGACAGCCTGGGGACAGATACGCAGTATTTT. Translated, it gives CSVVPWDSLGTDTQYF.

Here the CDR3 DNA reads TGTGCCAGCACCTGGGACAGGCCTAACACCGGGGAGCTGTTTTTT. Translated: CASTWDRPNTGELFF. The chain combines TRBV6-5 with TRBJ2-2; 8 nucleotides agree with TRBD1. Germline V CDR1 and CDR2: MNHEY, SVGAGI. With 7 bases clipped from V and 2 bases from J, the junction kept 6 bases outside the gene matches. The CDR3 sequence is 15 residues long.

The V and J genes are TRBV2 and TRBJ2-5; D is unclear. V was trimmed by 5 bases and J by 2 bases, leaving 15 bases between them. The CDR3 runs 15 residues. Germline assignment: CDR1 SNHLY and CDR2 FYNNEI. The CDR3 DNA reads as TGTGCCAGCAGTAGTAGCTACCAAATGCAAGAGACCCAGTACTTC. Its translation is CASSSSYQMQETQYF. Supplemented by reference TRBV2 and TRBJ2-5, the full variable domain reads EPEVTQTPSHQVTQMGQEVILRCVPISNHLYFYWYRQILGQKVEFLVSFYNNEISEKSEIFDDQFSVERPDGSNFTLKIRSTKLEDSAMYFCASSSSYQMQETQYFGPGTRLLVL.

On this clone: This may arise from a read error, as a much more abundant clone is one base away. The chain links TRBV28 to TRBJ2-3; 12 nucleotides match TRBD2. CDR3 length: 14 residues. Unmatched junction bases numbered 3, after V lost 9 bases and J lost 2 bases. Germline loops: CDR1 MDHEN, CDR2 SYDVKM. The CDR3 DNA follows: TGTGCCAGTGGACTAGCGGGAATCACAGATACGCAGTATTTT. It specifies CASGLAGITDTQYF.

This chain joins TRBV9 and TRBJ2-1, with 8 bases identical to TRBD2. V dropped 3 bases and J dropped 5; count of bases not matched to a gene: 7. There are 15 residues in the CDR3. Looked up from germline, CDR1 is SGDLS and CDR2 is YYNGEE. CDR3 region: CASSASGTRNNEQFF. For the CDR3, the DNA is TGTGCCAGCAGCGCATCCGGGACTAGAAACAATGAGCAGTTCTTC.

This clone was recorded a few times. The rearrangement uses TRBV5-4 and TRBJ1-1; 9 nucleotides match TRBD1. Per the germline V gene, CDR1 is SGHNT and CDR2 is YYREEE (reference sequence). This CDR3 is built from 14 residues. Trimming took 2 bases from V and 5 from J; bases not matched to a gene: 4. This CDR3 reads CASSFKQGATEAFF. CDR3 coding DNA: TGTGCCAGCAGCTTCAAACAGGGGGCTACTGAAGCTTTCTTT.

This chain joins TRBV9 and TRBJ2-2, with D unresolved. CDR3 length: 14 amino acids. Germline assignment: CDR1 SGDLS and CDR2 YYNGEE. V lost 4 bases, J lost 6 bases, and 13 bases lay in between. The CDR3 DNA reads TGTGCCAGCAGCTCCAGAGGCGGAGCCGGGGAGCTGTTTTTT. It encodes CASSSRGGAGELFF.

The CDR3 reads CASSPNPTGNSNTGELFF. DNA for the CDR3: TGTGCCAGCAGCCCCAACCCAACAGGGAACTCGAACACCGGGGAGCTGTTTTTT. The chain links TRBV7-2 to TRBJ2-2, with a weak D call TRBD1 (6 bases). Trimming left V 5 bases short and J 0 bases short, with 19 bases between. In germline, CDR1 is SGHTA, CDR2 FQGNSA. The CDR3 is made up of 18 amino acids.

The J gene is TRBJ2-2, the V gene TRBV4-3; 9 bases fit TRBD2. V was pared by 4 bases and J by 6 bases, with 3 bases of the junction left unmatched. CDR3 length equals 14 residues. CDR1 LGHNA and CDR2 YSLEER come from the germline V gene. As DNA, the CDR3 is TGCGCCAGCAGCCTTCAGCGGGGGGCCGGGGAGCTGTTTTTT. Protein: CASSLQRGAGELFF.

The chain carries TRBV6-2 or TRBV6-3 and TRBJ1-4, with D possibly being TRBD1 (5 bases). CDR1 MNHEY and CDR2 SVGEGT come from the germline V gene. This CDR3 comprises 15 residues. The ends were cut back, 0 bases at V and 7 bases at J, with 12 bases in the middle. CDR3 in DNA: TGTGCCAGCAGTTACTCGCGGCAGGGAAGTGAAAAACTGTTTTTT. Translating it yields CASSYSRQGSEKLFF.

The gene calls are TRBV7-2 and TRBJ2-1; TRBD1 matches at 12 bases. The CDR3 runs to 15 residues. With V trimmed by 5 bases and J by 7 bases, 6 bases remained unmatched. CDR1 and CDR2 (germline): SGHTA, FQGNSA. DNA for the CDR3: TGTGCCAGCAGCCCACGGGACAGGGGGCATAATGAGCAGTTCTTC. Its protein product is CASSPRDRGHNEQFF.

The chain joins TRBV7-9 to TRBJ1-1; 8 nucleotides match TRBD1. CDR3 length: 15 residues. Germline CDR1 and CDR2: SEHNR and FQNEAQ (reference sequence). Germline trimming cut 5 bases from V and 1 base from J; bases unmatched to any gene: 6. CDR3 sequence: CASSLTGTGNTEAFF. In DNA form, the CDR3 reads TGTGCCAGCAGCCTCACCGGGACAGGGAACACTGAAGCTTTCTTT. The complete variable domain, with remaining parts taken from reference TRBV7-9 and TRBJ1-1, reads DTGVSQNPRHKITKRGQNVTFRCDPISEHNRLYWYRQTLGQGPEFLTYFQNEAQLEKSRLLSDRFSAERPKGSFSTLEIQRTEQGDSAMYLCASSLTGTGNTEAFFGQGTRLTVV.

The rearrangement links TRBV27 to TRBJ2-1; 9 nucleotides line up with TRBD2. Per the germline V gene, CDR1 is MNHEY and CDR2 is SMNVEV (reference sequence). CDR3 length: 15 amino acids. The CDR3, as DNA: TGTGCTACCCGGCGGGGCGGGAGGGTTCCCAATGAGCAGTTCTTC. This encodes CATRRGGRVPNEQFF.

A few counts support this clone. This chain connects TRBV6-2 or TRBV6-3 to TRBJ1-5; 9 nucleotides match TRBD1. This CDR3 region has 19 residues. V shed 2 bases and J 1 base; nucleotides not matched to a gene: 12. CDR1 and CDR2 (germline): MNHEY, SVGEGT. The CDR3 spells CASSYKRDRDLFSNQPQHF. The CDR3 DNA reads as TGTGCCAGCAGTTACAAGCGGGACAGGGACCTTTTCAGCAATCAGCCCCAGCATTTT.

This chain uses TRBV5-6 with TRBJ2-7; TRBD1 matches 10 bases. The CDR3 contains 14 residues. Looked up from germline, CDR1 is SGHDT and CDR2 is YYEEEE. V lost 3 bases to trimming and J lost 5 bases; unmatched junction nucleotides: 5. CDR3 sequence: CASSSGTGDHEQYF. The CDR3 bases are TGTGCCAGCAGCTCCGGGACAGGGGATCACGAGCAGTACTTC.

The genes are TRBV6-2 or TRBV6-3 and TRBJ1-5; D ambiguous. Trimming left V 0 bases short and J 7 bases short, with 7 bases between. Germline loops: CDR1 MNHEY, CDR2 SVGEGT. This CDR3 spans 13 amino acids. CDR3 sequence reads: CASSYSIGQPQHF. The CDR3 DNA sequence: TGTGCCAGCAGTTACTCGATCGGGCAGCCCCAGCATTTT.

The V call is TRBV9, the J call TRBJ2-5; 13 bases match TRBD2. Germline V gene sequence: CDR1 SGDLS, CDR2 YYNGEE. V gave up 2 bases and J gave up 0 bases; unmatched junction bases: 1. The CDR3 is 16 residues long. As DNA, the CDR3 is TGTGCCAGCAGCGTTGGGACTAGCGGGGACCAAGAGACCCAGTACTTC. This encodes CASSVGTSGDQETQYF.

This clone was seen only a few times. DNA of the CDR3: TGCGCCAGCAGCCAAGATGGAGGGGGCCGCACCGGGGAGCTGTTTTTT. It is translated as CASSQDGGGRTGELFF. The chain couples TRBV4-3 to TRBJ2-2, with D maybe TRBD1 (7 bases). V lost 0 bases and J lost 4, with 12 bases in between. This CDR3 contains 16 residues. Per germline, CDR1 LGHNA and CDR2 YSLEER.

This clone came up many times. J is TRBJ2-1 and V is TRBV6-2 or TRBV6-3; 10 bases align to TRBD1. The V and J ends lost 0 bases and 0 bases, in that order; junction bases with no gene match: 14. Germline CDR1 reads MNHEY; CDR2 reads SVGEGT. The CDR3 contains 21 residues. CDR3 sequence: CASSYSPVGDRGRDSYNEQFF. The CDR3 bases are TGTGCCAGCAGTTACTCACCCGTGGGTGACAGGGGGCGTGACTCCTACAATGAGCAGTTCTTC.

This clone was seen a few times. The genes are TRBV7-8 and TRBJ1-5; D is undetermined. V dropped 5 bases and J dropped 9 bases, with 17 bases sitting between them. Germline V gene sequence: CDR1 SGHVS, CDR2 FQNEAQ. The CDR3 loop spans 14 amino acids. DNA of the CDR3: TGTGCCAGCAGCCCGTGGCAGGCGCGTGCGCCCCAGCATTTT. Amino acid sequence: CASSPWQARAPQHF.

This clone showed up just once. The chain links TRBV5-1 to TRBJ1-1; D is perhaps TRBD1 (6 bases). CDR3 length: 14 residues. CDR1 and CDR2 (germline): SGHRS, YFSETQ. The V gene lost 5 bases and the J gene lost 2 bases, with 13 bases spanning the gap. The CDR3 loop reads CASRWDNENTEAFF. The CDR3 nucleotides read TGCGCCAGCAGGTGGGACAATGAAAACACTGAAGCTTTCTTT.

The chain recombines TRBV5-1 with TRBJ1-2; possible D gene TRBD1, 5 bases. Germline loops: CDR1 SGHRS, CDR2 YFSETQ. The CDR3 runs to 16 residues. V lost 0 bases, J lost 4 bases, and 16 bases lay in between. CDR3 protein: CASSLAWQGGIYGYTF. The CDR3 region has the DNA TGCGCCAGCAGCTTGGCCTGGCAGGGAGGCATCTATGGCTACACCTTC.

This chain uses TRBV18 with TRBJ2-3; weak D call: TRBD1 (5 bases). Trimming took off 3 bases at V and 4 bases at J, with 14 bases between the two ends. The CDR3 contains 15 residues. Germline V gives CDR1 KGHSH, CDR2 LQKENI. The CDR3 here is CASSPQGGRSDTQYF. As DNA, the CDR3 is TGTGCCAGCTCACCGCAGGGCGGTCGGTCAGATACGCAGTATTTT.

A few counts support this clone. The V call is TRBV9, the J call TRBJ1-6; 10 nucleotides line up with TRBD1. The CDR3 loop spans 17 amino acids. Germline CDR1 and CDR2: SGDLS and YYNGEE. The ends lost 6 bases at V and 2 bases at J; junction bases unmatched: 8. CDR3 sequence (DNA): TGTGCCAGCAACGAGGGACAGGGGATTCCCTATAATTCACCCCTCCACTTT. Its translation is CASNEGQGIPYNSPLHF.